This TCR beta chain was documented in a study of blood T cell repertoires in COVID-19. The J segment lost 0 bases and the V segment lost 0 bases, leaving 4 bases of the junction unmatched. CDR3 length equals 17 residues. Germline CDR1 is SGHRS and CDR2 is YFSETQ. Under the authors' procedure: By means of reference gene primer amplification, nucleated cell counts were estimated. TCRdb's copy holds only in-frame clones and misses some; the assay was immunoSEQ multiplex PCR. V and J calls plus clone size are reproduced from that table; the DNA served to infer D and trimming. The data show about half a million clones, about 88% seen once.

This chain links TRBV5-1 with TRBJ2-2, with 8 bases aligning to TRBD1. The sequenced sample consisted of peripheral blood. The origin of this receptor is a young man with COVID-19, enrolled during active disease. For the CDR3, the DNA is TGCGCCAGCAGCTTGGACGGACAGGGTACGAACACCGGGGAGCTGTTTTTT. The encoded protein is CASSLDGQGTNTGELFF. Full variable domain (rest looked up from reference TRBV5-1 and TRBJ2-2): KAGVTQTPRYLIKTRGQQVTLSCSPISGHRSVSWYQQTPGQGLQFLFEYFSETQRNKGNFPGRFSGRQFSNSRSEMNVSTLELGDSALYLCASSLDGQGTNTGELFFGEGSRLTVL.